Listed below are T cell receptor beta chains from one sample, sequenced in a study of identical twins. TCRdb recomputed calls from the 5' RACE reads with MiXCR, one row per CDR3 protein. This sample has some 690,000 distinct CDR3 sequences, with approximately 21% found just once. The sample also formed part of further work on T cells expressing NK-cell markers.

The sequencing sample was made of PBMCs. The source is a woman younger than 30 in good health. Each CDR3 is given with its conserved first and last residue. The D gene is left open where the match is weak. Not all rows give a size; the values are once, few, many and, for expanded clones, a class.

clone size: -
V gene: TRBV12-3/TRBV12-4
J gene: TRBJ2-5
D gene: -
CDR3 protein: CASSPRTTQETQYF
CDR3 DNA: TGTGCCAGCAGTCCCCGGACGACGCAAGAGACCCAGTACTTC

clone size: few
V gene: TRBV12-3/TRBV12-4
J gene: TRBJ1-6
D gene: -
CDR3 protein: CASSFQAYNSPLHF
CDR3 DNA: TGTGCCAGCAGTTTTCAGGCGTATAATTCACCCCTCCACTTT

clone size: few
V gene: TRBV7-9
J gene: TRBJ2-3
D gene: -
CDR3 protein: CASRLLMDTQYF
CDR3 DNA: TGTGCCAGCAGACTACTGATGGATACGCAGTATTTT

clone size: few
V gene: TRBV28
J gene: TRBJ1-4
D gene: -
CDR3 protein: CASSLGRHPNEKLFF
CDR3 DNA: TGTGCCAGCAGTTTAGGGCGACACCCGAATGAAAAACTGTTTTTT

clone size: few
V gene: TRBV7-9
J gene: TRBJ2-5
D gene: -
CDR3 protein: CASSAWMGGQETQYF
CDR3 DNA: TGTGCCAGCAGCGCATGGATGGGGGGTCAAGAGACCCAGTACTTC

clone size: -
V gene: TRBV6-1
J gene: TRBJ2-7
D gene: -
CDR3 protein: CASRGSNIRSSYEQYF
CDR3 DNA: TGTGCCAGCAGGGGTAGCAACATCCGATCTTCCTACGAGCAGTACTTC

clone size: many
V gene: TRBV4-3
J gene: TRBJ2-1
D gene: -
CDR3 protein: CASSPGTWATEQFF
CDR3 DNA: TGCGCCAGCAGCCCCGGGACTTGGGCCACTGAGCAGTTCTTC

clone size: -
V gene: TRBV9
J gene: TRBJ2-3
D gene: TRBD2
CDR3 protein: CASSVPGGGGTDTQYF
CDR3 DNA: TGTGCCAGCAGCGTCCCCGGCGGGGGGGGCACAGATACGCAGTATTTT

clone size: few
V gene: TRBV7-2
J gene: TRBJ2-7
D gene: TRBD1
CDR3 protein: CASSFDQDRAYEQYF
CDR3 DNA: TGTGCCAGCAGCTTTGACCAGGACAGGGCCTACGAGCAGTACTTC

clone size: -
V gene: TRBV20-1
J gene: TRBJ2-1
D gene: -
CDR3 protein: CSARKGFNEQFF
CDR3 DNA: TGCAGTGCCCGGAAAGGATTCAATGAGCAGTTCTTC

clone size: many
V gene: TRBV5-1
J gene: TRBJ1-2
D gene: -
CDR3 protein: CASSLVTANYGYTF
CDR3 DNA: TGCGCCAGCAGCTTGGTCACGGCTAACTATGGCTACACCTTC

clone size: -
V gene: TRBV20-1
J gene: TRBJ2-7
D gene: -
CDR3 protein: CSARGGIGRVYEQYF
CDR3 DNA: TGCAGTGCTAGAGGCGGCATCGGTCGGGTCTACGAGCAGTACTTC

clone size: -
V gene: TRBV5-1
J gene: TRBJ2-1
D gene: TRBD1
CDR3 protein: CASKGQSTNEQFF
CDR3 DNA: TGCGCCAGCAAGGGACAGTCCACAAATGAGCAGTTCTTC

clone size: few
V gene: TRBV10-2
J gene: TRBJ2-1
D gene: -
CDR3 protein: CASTPALSRARNEQFF
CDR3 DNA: TGCGCCAGCACCCCAGCGTTAAGTAGGGCTCGGAATGAGCAGTTCTTC

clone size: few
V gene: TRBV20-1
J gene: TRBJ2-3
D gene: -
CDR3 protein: CSASPPTGDTQYF
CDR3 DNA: TGCAGTGCTAGCCCCCCGACTGGGGATACGCAGTATTTT

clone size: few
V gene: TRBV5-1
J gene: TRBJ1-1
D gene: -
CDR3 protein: CASREGQIHMNTEAFF
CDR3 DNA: TGCGCCAGCAGAGAGGGGCAAATACACATGAACACTGAAGCTTTCTTT

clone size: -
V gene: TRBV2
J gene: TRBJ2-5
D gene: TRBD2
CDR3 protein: CASSEESGGTQYF
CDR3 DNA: TGTGCCAGCAGTGAAGAGTCGGGGGGGACCCAGTACTTC

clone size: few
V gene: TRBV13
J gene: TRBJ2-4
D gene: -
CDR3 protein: CASSLGWTEENIQYF
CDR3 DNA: TGTGCCAGCAGCTTAGGGTGGACAGAAGAAAACATTCAGTACTTC

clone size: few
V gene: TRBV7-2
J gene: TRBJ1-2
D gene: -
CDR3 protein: CASSLVPENYGYTF
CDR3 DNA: TGTGCCAGCAGCTTAGTTCCGGAGAACTATGGCTACACCTTC

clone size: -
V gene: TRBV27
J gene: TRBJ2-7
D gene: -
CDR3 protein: CASSSRQAASYSYEQYF
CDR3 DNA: TGTGCCAGCAGCTCCCGGCAGGCCGCCTCGTACTCCTACGAGCAGTACTTC